The rows below give T cell receptor beta chains drawn from one sample of a study of response to subunit inactivated influenza vaccine. TCRdb passed the RT-PCR reads through MiXCR, listing each CDR3 protein once. Of about 620,000 distinct CDR3 sequences detected, about 11% appear once; the ten largest clones hold 9.5% to 13%. The source was PBMCs from blood, collected on the day of vaccination. Receptors originate from a man aged 50-60 years who received an inactivated influenza vaccine. The CDR3 runs from the conserved cysteine through the conserved F or W. The D gene is left open where the match is weak. A clone size is listed for some rows: how often the clone was seen (once, few, many), or a class if it is expanded.

>-|few|TRBJ2-1|TRBV20-1
TGCAGTGCCGAGTCTCCGGGACACCGGAAAGAGAGTGAGCAGTTCTTC
CSAESPGHRKESEQFF
>-|few|TRBJ2-3|TRBV6-2/TRBV6-3
TGTGCCAGCAGCAGACACCCAGGGAGGACTAGCACAGATACGCAGTATTTT
CASSRHPGRTSTDTQYF
>-|-|TRBJ1-1|TRBV4-1
TGCGCCAGCAGCCAGGGACGGGTCATGAACACTGAAGCTTTCTTT
CASSQGRVMNTEAFF
>-|few|TRBJ1-4|TRBV4-2
TGTGCCAGCAGCCAAGGAAGGAGAGGACGGGAAGAAAAACTGTTTTTT
CASSQGRRGREEKLFF
>-|few|TRBJ2-7|TRBV5-1
TGCGCCTCCACCGAGGGCCCTAAGGCGCGGAAAAGTCAGTACTTC
CASTEGPKARKSQYF
>-|-|TRBJ2-7|TRBV3-1
TGTGCCAGCAGCCAAGTTCTCGGAAACTCCTACGAGCAGTACTTC
CASSQVLGNSYEQYF
>-|few|TRBJ2-1|TRBV4-3
TGCGCCAGCAGCCAAGATAGTCTAGTGCAGTTCTTC
CASSQDSLVQFF
>TRBD2|few|TRBJ2-7|TRBV27
TGTGCCAGCAAAGGGACTAGCGTTAACTACGAGCAGTACTTC
CASKGTSVNYEQYF
>-|-|TRBJ2-3|TRBV15
TGTGCCACCAGCAGAGCGCGGGGAGTGGCAGATACGCAGTATTTT
CATSRARGVADTQYF
>-|many|TRBJ1-2|TRBV6-6
TGTGCCAGCCATTCGCAGGGTTATGGCTACACCTTC
CASHSQGYGYTF
>TRBD2|-|TRBJ2-1|TRBV5-4
TGTGCCAGCAGCTTGGGTAGCGGGGGGCGCGATGAGCAGTTCTTC
CASSLGSGGRDEQFF
>-|-|TRBJ2-5|TRBV12-3/TRBV12-4
TGTGCCAGCAGTATCAATCCCGCGGAGACCCAGTACTTC
CASSINPAETQYF
>-|few|TRBJ2-1|TRBV28
TGTGCCAGCAGATACCAAGGTAATGAGCAGTTCTTC
CASRYQGNEQFF
>TRBD2|-|TRBJ2-5|TRBV20-1
TGCAGTGCTAGAGATGGGCTTAGCGGGCCAGCGGCAGAGACCCAGTACTTC
CSARDGLSGPAAETQYF
>-|few|TRBJ2-2|TRBV29-1
TGCAGCGTTGGGCGTTCTTCGAACACCGGGGAGCTGTTTTTT
CSVGRSSNTGELFF
>TRBD1|few|TRBJ2-2|TRBV12-3/TRBV12-4
TGTGCCAGCAGACCACATGGAACAGGGGGGACCGGGGAGCTGTTTTTT
CASRPHGTGGTGELFF
>-|-|TRBJ2-1|TRBV5-1
TGCGCCAGCAGCGGGGGGACTGGGAGTCACAATGAGCAGTTCTTC
CASSGGTGSHNEQFF
>-|many|TRBJ2-5|TRBV6-2/TRBV6-3
TGTGCCAGCAGTTACCAAGAATTCGGTCAAGAGACCCAGTACTTC
CASSYQEFGQETQYF
>-|-|TRBJ2-1|TRBV20-1
TGCAGTGGGACTAACCGGGTCGGGCAGCAGTTCTTC
CSGTNRVGQQFF
>TRBD2|-|TRBJ2-7|TRBV2
TGTGCCAGCGTACTAAGCGGGAAGAGTATCTTGTACGAGCAGTACTTC
CASVLSGKSILYEQYF
>TRBD2|-|TRBJ2-2|TRBV7-6
TGTGCCAGCAGCTCCTGGACTAGCGGGATCATTACCGGGGAGCTGTTTTTT
CASSSWTSGIITGELFF
>-|few|TRBJ1-1|TRBV20-1
TGCAGTGCCCCCGTGAACACTGAAGCTTTCTTT
CSAPVNTEAFF
>-|-|TRBJ2-3|TRBV6-1
TGTGCCAGCAGTACACTGTCTAGCACAGATACGCAGTATTTT
CASSTLSSTDTQYF
>TRBD1|-|TRBJ1-4|TRBV4-3
TGCGCCAGCAGCCATACAGGGGCACCTAATGAAAAACTGTTTTTT
CASSHTGAPNEKLFF
>TRBD1|many|TRBJ1-5|TRBV12-3/TRBV12-4
TGTGCCAGCAGCCTTACAGGGGGCCAGCCCCAGCATTTT
CASSLTGGQPQHF
>-|-|TRBJ1-1|TRBV18
TGTGCCAGCTCGGGGGCATATATGAACACTGAAGCTTTCTTT
CASSGAYMNTEAFF
>TRBD1|-|TRBJ2-7|TRBV20-1
TGCAGTGCTAGAGACCTACGACAGGGGTTATCCTACGAGCAGTACTTC
CSARDLRQGLSYEQYF
>-|few|TRBJ2-7|TRBV6-5
TGTGCCAGCAGTTACTCGTATGTACCCGCCTACGAGCAGTACTTC
CASSYSYVPAYEQYF
>TRBD1|-|TRBJ1-2|TRBV20-1
TGCAGTGCTAGAGTTGGACAGGGAGTTGACACCTTC
CSARVGQGVDTF
>TRBD1|many|TRBJ2-3|TRBV7-9
TGTGCCAGCAGCTTAACGGGACAGAGCACAGATACGCAGTATTTT
CASSLTGQSTDTQYF
>TRBD2|-|TRBJ2-1|TRBV10-3
TGTGCCATCGGTACGGGAGGGCCCCTCAGTGAGCAGTTCTTC
CAIGTGGPLSEQFF
>TRBD1|few|TRBJ2-7|TRBV28
TGTGCCAGCAGTTTATTTCCGGGGCCCACACTGGGACAGGGCGAGCAGTACTTC
CASSLFPGPTLGQGEQYF
>-|few|TRBJ2-1|TRBV7-6
TGTGCCAGCAGCTTGACTCCGACTCGATCAGAGGTTCAGTTCTTC
CASSLTPTRSEVQFF
>TRBD1|-|TRBJ1-1|TRBV19
TGTGCCAGTAAGGACAGGGCCCCCGGGACCCCTGAAGCTTTCTTT
CASKDRAPGTPEAFF
>-|-|TRBJ2-1|TRBV10-3
TGTGCCATTTCTGATAGGGGCTCCTACAATGAGCAGTTCTTC
CAISDRGSYNEQFF